What follows are 13 T cell receptor beta chains derived from one specimen sequenced in a study of T-cell memory formation after mild COVID-19. TCRdb used MiXCR to reprocess the 5' RACE reads, holding one entry per CDR3 protein. The sample holds under 400,000 distinct CDR3 sequences, around 21% seen once. The sequenced material came from PBMCs or a T cell subset sorted from them (not recorded which). Receptors originate from an adult woman who had mild COVID-19 (a few samples of this study predate the infection). Cell type and time point are not known.

J is TRBJ2-6 and V is TRBV4-1, with D unclear. Trimming removed 2 bases at V and 1 base at J, with 9 bases between. Per germline, CDR1 MGHRA and CDR2 YSYEKL. This CDR3 has 16 residues. The CDR3 reads CASSQTPGSGANVLTF. CDR3 DNA sequence: TGCGCCAGCAGCCAAACCCCCGGGTCTGGGGCCAACGTCCTGACTTTC.

The chain uses TRBV7-2 and TRBJ1-5; tentative D call: TRBD1 (6 bases). CDR3 size: 15 residues. The V end was cut by 4 bases, the J end by 2 bases, with 12 bases between. The germline CDR1 and CDR2 sequences are SGHTA and FQGNSA. The CDR3 DNA follows: TGTGCCAGCAGCTCCGACAGGCTAGGCAATCAGCCCCAGCATTTT. Amino acid sequence: CASSSDRLGNQPQHF.

In this sample, this clonotype turned up a few times. The chain recombines TRBV5-5 with TRBJ1-4, with 8 bases that match TRBD1. J lost 7 bases, V lost 3 bases, and 17 bases had no gene match. Germline V CDR1 and CDR2: SGHKS, YYEKEE (reference sequence). The CDR3 contains 18 residues. CDR3 coding DNA: TGTGCCAGCAGCTGGTCAGGGGGCAGGCGGGCTAAGGGTGAAAAACTGTTTTTT. This encodes CASSWSGGRRAKGEKLFF.

This clonotype has just a few counts. The gene calls are TRBV2 and TRBJ2-7; a possible D gene is TRBD1 (6 bases). Germline CDR1 is SNHLY and CDR2 is FYNNEI. The CDR3 is 13 residues long. Trimming removed 4 bases at V and 6 bases at J, with 13 bases between. The CDR3 DNA follows: TGTGCCAGCAGTGCGGACAGAAGGGGCGAGCAGTACTTC. Translation: CASSADRRGEQYF.

The chain employs TRBV12-3 or TRBV12-4 and TRBJ2-3; 10 bases line up with TRBD1. The CDR3 totals 16 residues. Germline trimming cut 3 bases from V and 5 bases from J; bases unmatched to any gene: 8. The CDR3 nucleotides are TGTGCCAGCAGTTTGGGGACAGGGGAGGTAGGAGATACGCAGTATTTT. Its translation is CASSLGTGEVGDTQYF.

The gene calls are TRBV29-1 and TRBJ2-7, with TRBD1 matching 11 bases. The CDR3 consists of 13 residues. Germline CDR1 is SQVTM and CDR2 is ANQGSEA. Germline trimming cut 7 bases from V and 3 bases from J; bases unmatched to any gene: 5. This CDR3 reads CSGAGTGGYEQYF. The DNA of the CDR3 is TGCAGCGGTGCCGGGACAGGGGGCTACGAGCAGTACTTC.

This clonotype came up a few times. The rearrangement links TRBV27 to TRBJ2-3; TRBD2 agrees at 12 bases. The CDR3 has 16 amino acids. Germline V gene data show CDR1 as MNHEY and CDR2 as SMNVEV (reference sequence). J gave up 4 bases and V 4 bases, and 6 bases lay outside the gene matches. DNA of the CDR3: TGTGCCAGCAGTTCCCTACTAGCGGGGGGAGCAGATACGCAGTATTTT. Amino acids: CASSSLLAGGADTQYF.

This clonotype appeared a few times. The chain recombines TRBV4-3 with TRBJ1-2; tentatively, D is TRBD1 (6 bases). The germline V gene encodes CDR1 LGHNA and CDR2 YSLEER. V lost 1 base and J 4 bases, leaving 13 bases between the germline ends. The CDR3 has 15 amino acids. The CDR3 bases are TGCGCCAGCAGCCAAGCGGCAGGGGAGGTCTATGGCTACACCTTC. It codes for CASSQAAGEVYGYTF.

This clonotype was seen ten or more times. The chain employs TRBV3-1 and TRBJ2-5, with TRBD1 as a possible D gene (6 bases). V gave up 2 bases and J gave up 3 bases, with 16 bases separating them. In germline, CDR1 is LGHDT, CDR2 YNNKEL (reference sequence). The CDR3 is 16 amino acids. The CDR3 region is CASSQTGTPAKETQYF. CDR3 nucleotides: TGTGCCAGCAGCCAAACCGGGACACCGGCGAAAGAGACCCAGTACTTC.

This clonotype was counted between two and nine times. The rearrangement joins TRBV5-1 to TRBJ2-3; 7 bases are a match to TRBD1. This CDR3 has 13 residues. Germline V gene sequence: CDR1 SGHRS, CDR2 YFSETQ. Trimming at V came to 2 bases and at J to 6 bases, leaving 3 bases not matched to a gene. CDR3 nucleotides: TGCGCCAGCAGCTTCCCCAGGGGGGATACGCAGTATTTT. Translating gives CASSFPRGDTQYF.

To note about this clonotype: Here the CDR3 omits its conserved ending phenylalanine or tryptophan, so a read error is the likely source. V usage is TRBV6-2 or TRBV6-3 and J usage is TRBJ2-1; no clear D gene. CDR3 size: 15 residues. The V gene lost 0 bases and the J gene lost 7 bases, with 13 bases spanning the gap. CDR1 is MNHEY, CDR2 SVGEGT, per germline. The DNA for the CDR3 is TGTGCCAGCAGTTACTCGAGTATTTACCGGAATGAGCAGTTCTTA. Translated, it gives CASSYSSIYRNEQFL.

This clonotype was picked up a small number of times. The V and J genes are TRBV28 and TRBJ2-7; no firm D call. The V gene's germline CDR1 is MDHEN and CDR2 SYDVKM. The ends were cut back, 6 bases at V and 5 bases at J, with 11 bases in the middle. The CDR3 runs to 12 residues. The CDR3 DNA follows: TGTGCCAGCAGCCTTCTGGCGAACGAGCAGTACTTC. Its translation is CASSLLANEQYF.

This clonotype turned up a few times. CDR3 coding DNA: TGTGCCAGCAGCTTAACGGGACGGAGCTCCTACGAGCAGTACTTC. This translates into CASSLTGRSSYEQYF. The V call is TRBV5-6, the J call TRBJ2-7; TRBD1 or TRBD2 may be the D gene (5 bases each). Germline V lookup: CDR1 SGHDT, CDR2 YYEEEE. The CDR3 has 15 residues. V lost 2 bases to trimming and J lost 0 bases, with 12 bases between them.